The next 2 T cell receptor beta chains were all read from a single sample in a study of T cell responses to AZD1222 COVID-19 vaccine. Assay: immunoSEQ multiplex PCR; the TCRdb copy retains only in-frame clones and omits some. The profile covers 65,000 to 95,000 clones, with 80% to 90% appearing a single time and 10% taken by the ten largest. Sequencing was performed on peripheral blood, taken 28 days after the second AZD1222 dose. These receptor sequences come from an adult who received the AZD1222 COVID-19 vaccine.

CDR3 sequence: CASIHPGAREKLFF. The CDR3 DNA sequence: TGTGCCAGCATCCACCCGGGGGCGCGGGAAAAACTGTTTTTT. This chain links TRBV6-6 with TRBJ1-4; D might be TRBD1 (6 bases). Germline CDR1 is MNHNY and CDR2 is SVGAGI (reference sequence). The CDR3 has 14 amino acids. Trimming stripped 7 bases from V and 8 bases from J, with 17 bases between.

The V call is TRBV19, the J call TRBJ1-3; D is undetermined. Germline values: CDR1 LNHDA, CDR2 SQIVND (reference sequence). The CDR3 is made up of 15 amino acids. Trimming shortened V by 3 bases and J by 0 bases, and 9 bases separated the two germline ends. The CDR3 sequence is CASSIDSVSGNTIYF. CDR3 nucleotide sequence: TGTGCCAGTAGTATTGATAGCGTCTCTGGAAACACCATATATTTT.